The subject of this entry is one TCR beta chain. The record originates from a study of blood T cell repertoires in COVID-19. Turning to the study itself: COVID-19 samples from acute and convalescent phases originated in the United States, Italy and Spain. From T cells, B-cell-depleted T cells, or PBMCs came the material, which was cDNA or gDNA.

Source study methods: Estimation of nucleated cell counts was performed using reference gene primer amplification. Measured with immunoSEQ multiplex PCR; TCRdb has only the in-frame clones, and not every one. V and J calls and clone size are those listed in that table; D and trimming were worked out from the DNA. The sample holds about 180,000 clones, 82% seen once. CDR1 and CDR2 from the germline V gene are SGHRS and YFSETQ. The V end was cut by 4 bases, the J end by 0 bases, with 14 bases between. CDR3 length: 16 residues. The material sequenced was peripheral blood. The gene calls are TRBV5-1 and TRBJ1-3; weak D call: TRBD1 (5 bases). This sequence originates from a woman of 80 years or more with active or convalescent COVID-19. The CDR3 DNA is TGCGCCAGCAGCGATCAGGGCCTGAGCTCTGGAAACACCATATATTTT. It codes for CASSDQGLSSGNTIYF.